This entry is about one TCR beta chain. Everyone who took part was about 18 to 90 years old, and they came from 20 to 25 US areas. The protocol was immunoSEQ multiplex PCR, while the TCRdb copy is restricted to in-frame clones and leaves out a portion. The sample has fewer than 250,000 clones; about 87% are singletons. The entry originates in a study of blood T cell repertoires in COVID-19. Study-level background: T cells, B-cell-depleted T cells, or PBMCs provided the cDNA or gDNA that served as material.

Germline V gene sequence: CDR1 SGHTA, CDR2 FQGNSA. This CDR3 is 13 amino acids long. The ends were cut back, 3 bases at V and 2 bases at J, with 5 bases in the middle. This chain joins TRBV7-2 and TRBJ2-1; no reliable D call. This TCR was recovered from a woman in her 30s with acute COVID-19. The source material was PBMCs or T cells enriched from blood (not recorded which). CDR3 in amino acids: CASSFGTYNEQFF. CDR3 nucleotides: TGTGCCAGCAGCTTCGGTACCTACAATGAGCAGTTCTTC. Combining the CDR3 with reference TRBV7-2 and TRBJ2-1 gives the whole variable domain GAGVSQSPSNKVTEKGKDVELRCDPISGHTALYWYRQSLGQGLEFLIYFQGNSAPDKSGLPSDRFSAERTGGSVSTLTIQRTQQEDSAVYLCASSFGTYNEQFFGPGTRLTVL.